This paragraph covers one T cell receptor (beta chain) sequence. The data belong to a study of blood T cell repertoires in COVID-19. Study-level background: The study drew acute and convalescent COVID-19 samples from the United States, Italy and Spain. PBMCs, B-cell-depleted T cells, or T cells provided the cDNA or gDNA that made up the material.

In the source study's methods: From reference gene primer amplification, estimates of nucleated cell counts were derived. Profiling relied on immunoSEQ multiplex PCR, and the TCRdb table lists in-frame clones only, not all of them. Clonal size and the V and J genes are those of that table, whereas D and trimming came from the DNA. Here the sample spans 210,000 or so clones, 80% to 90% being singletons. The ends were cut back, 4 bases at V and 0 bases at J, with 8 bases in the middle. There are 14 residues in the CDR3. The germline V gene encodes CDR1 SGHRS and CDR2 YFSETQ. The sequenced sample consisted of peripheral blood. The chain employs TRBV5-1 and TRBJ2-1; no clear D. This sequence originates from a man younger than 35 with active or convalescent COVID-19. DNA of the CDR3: TGCGCCAGCAGCCCGATGAGCTCCTACAATGAGCAGTTCTTC. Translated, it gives CASSPMSSYNEQFF. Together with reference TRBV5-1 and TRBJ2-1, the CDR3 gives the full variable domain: KAGVTQTPRYLIKTRGQQVTLSCSPISGHRSVSWYQQTPGQGLQFLFEYFSETQRNKGNFPGRFSGRQFSNSRSEMNVSTLELGDSALYLCASSPMSSYNEQFFGPGTRLTVL.